This T cell receptor (beta chain) derives from a study of identical twins. Whole-study results and caveats: Among beta out-of-frame sequences, excess sharing between twins appeared weaker.

Notes on this clonotype: Antigen specificity is unknown.

TCRdb called the 5' RACE reads again in MiXCR, with one record for every CDR3 protein. The sample has around 500,000 distinct CDR3 sequences; approximately 15% are singletons. The ends were cut back, 6 bases at V and 6 bases at J, with 12 bases in the middle. The CDR3 spans 13 residues. The data were also submitted as part of a second study, on yellow fever vaccine responses in identical twins.

The chain employs TRBV12-3 or TRBV12-4 and TRBJ1-5, with D perhaps TRBD1 (6 bases). The clonotype comes from a woman between 18 and 30 years old in good health. Sequenced: CD4+ T cells sorted from blood. This CDR3 reads CASSKQGSQPQHF. For the CDR3, the DNA is TGTGCCAGCAGCAAACAGGGATCTCAGCCCCAGCATTTT.